One sample yielded the 8 T cell receptor beta chains listed below, sequenced in a study of identical twins. TCRdb ran MiXCR on the 5' RACE reads and lists one entry per CDR3 protein. The data contain around 300,000 distinct CDR3 sequences, 6.5% to 9.5% of them singletons. Another study also made use of these data, one on yellow fever vaccine responses in identical twins.

Sample: memory (CD45RO+) T cells sorted from blood. The receptors stem from a woman aged 18-35 years in good health.

This clonotype was detected many times. The J gene is TRBJ2-7, the V gene TRBV7-2; possible D gene TRBD2, 5 bases. Trimming took 7 bases from V and 2 from J, leaving 15 bases between them. The V gene's germline CDR1 is SGHTA and CDR2 FQGNSA. The CDR3 is made up of 14 amino acids. The CDR3 coding sequence is TGTGCCAGCATGGGTTGGACGGGAACCTACGAGCAGTACTTC. This translates into CASMGWTGTYEQYF.

This clonotype was detected ten times or more. The chain recombines TRBV12-3 or TRBV12-4 with TRBJ1-6; 8 bases align to TRBD1. The CDR3 consists of 16 residues. The V gene end was trimmed by 3 bases and the J gene end by 0 bases; junction bases not matched to a gene: 1. The DNA of the CDR3 is TGTGCCAGCAGTTTTACAGGGGGCTCCTATAATTCACCCCTCCACTTT. Translating gives CASSFTGGSYNSPLHF.

The chain combines TRBV7-9 with TRBJ2-1, with 7 bases aligning to TRBD1. This CDR3 comprises 11 residues. V dropped 5 bases and J dropped 16; count of bases not matched to a gene: 8. In germline, CDR1 is SEHNR, CDR2 FQNEAQ (reference sequence). CDR3 DNA: TGTGCCAGCAGCGAGGGGACAGCCAGATTCTTC. The encoded protein is CASSEGTARFF.

This clonotype has ten or more counts. The rearrangement links TRBV7-2 to TRBJ2-3; D not resolved. The V gene's germline CDR1 is SGHTA and CDR2 FQGNSA. The length of the CDR3 is 12 residues. Trimming stripped 4 bases from V and 3 bases from J, with 5 bases between. The CDR3 DNA reads as TGTGCCAGCAGCTCATATACAGATACGCAGTATTTT. Translated: CASSSYTDTQYF.

The rearrangement links TRBV24-1 to TRBJ2-3; D perhaps matches TRBD1 (6 bases). V lost 3 bases, J lost 0 bases, and 15 bases lay in between. This CDR3 contains 17 residues. Germline CDR1 is KGHDR and CDR2 is SFDVKD. The CDR3 protein is CATSDPGGPQSTDTQYF. As DNA, the CDR3 is TGTGCCACCAGTGATCCTGGGGGCCCACAAAGCACAGATACGCAGTATTTT.

This rearrangement joins TRBV7-2 to TRBJ2-7, with TRBD2 matching over 7 bases. Losses at the gene ends were 5 bases for V and 3 bases for J; bases not matched to a gene: 13. CDR3 length: 16 residues. Per germline, CDR1 SGHTA and CDR2 FQGNSA. The CDR3 sequence: CASSPLRASGGYEQYF. CDR3 DNA sequence: TGTGCCAGCAGCCCCCTGCGGGCTAGCGGCGGCTACGAGCAGTACTTC.

The gene calls are TRBV19 and TRBJ1-1; D is unclear. The length of the CDR3 is 17 residues. Trimming removed 1 base from V and 5 bases from J, with 20 bases in between. Germline V gene lookup returns CDR1 LNHDA and CDR2 SQIVND (reference sequence). The chain's CDR3 is CASSIGFLRVRETEAFF. The DNA of the CDR3 is TGTGCCAGTAGTATAGGTTTTCTGAGGGTCCGGGAGACTGAAGCTTTCTTT. The whole variable domain, remainder taken from reference TRBV19 and TRBJ1-1, is DGGITQSPKYLFRKEGQNVTLSCEQNLNHDAMYWYRQDPGQGLRLIYYSQIVNDFQKGDIAEGYSVSREKKESFPLTVTSAQKNPTAFYLCASSIGFLRVRETEAFFGQGTRLTVV.

This clonotype has more than one count but fewer than ten. The chain recombines TRBV4-1 with TRBJ2-1; D perhaps matches TRBD2 (7 bases). CDR1 and CDR2 from the germline V gene are MGHRA and YSYEKL. V was clipped by 4 bases and J by 8 bases, with 21 bases between them. This CDR3 region has 16 residues. CDR3: CASSPKEGEGLDEQFF. Here the CDR3 DNA reads TGCGCCAGCAGCCCCAAGGAGGGGGAGGGCCTGGATGAGCAGTTCTTC.